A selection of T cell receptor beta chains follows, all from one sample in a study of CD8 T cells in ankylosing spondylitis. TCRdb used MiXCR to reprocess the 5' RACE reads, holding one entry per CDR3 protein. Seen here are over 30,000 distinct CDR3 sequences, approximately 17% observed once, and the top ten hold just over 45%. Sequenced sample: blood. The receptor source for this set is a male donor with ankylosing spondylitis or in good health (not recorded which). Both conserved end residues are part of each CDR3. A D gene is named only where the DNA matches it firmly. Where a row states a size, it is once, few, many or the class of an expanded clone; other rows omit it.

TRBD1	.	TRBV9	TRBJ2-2	CASSAGQGPGELFF	TGTGCCAGCAGCGCCGGACAGGGTCCCGGGGAGCTGTTTTTT
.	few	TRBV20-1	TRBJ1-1	CSAPQEGTEAFF	TGCAGTGCTCCTCAGGAAGGGACTGAAGCTTTCTTT
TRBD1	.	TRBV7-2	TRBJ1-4	CASSPIGTGLLSEKLFF	TGTGCCAGCAGCCCGATCGGGACAGGGTTGTTAAGTGAAAAACTGTTTTTT
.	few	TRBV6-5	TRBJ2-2	CASSYGRGANTGELFF	TGTGCCAGCAGTTATGGCAGGGGGGCGAACACCGGGGAGCTGTTTTTT
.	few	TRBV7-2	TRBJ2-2	CASSLVINTGELFF	TGTGCCAGCAGCTTAGTTATAAACACCGGGGAGCTGTTTTTT
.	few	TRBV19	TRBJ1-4	CASLSGLGEKLFF	TGTGCCTCCTTGAGCGGGCTCGGTGAAAAACTGTTTTTT
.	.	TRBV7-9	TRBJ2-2	CASSRGQLTNTGELFF	TGTGCCAGCAGCCGGGGACAACTTACGAACACCGGGGAGCTGTTTTTT
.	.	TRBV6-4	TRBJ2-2	CASSIQGNTGELFF	TGTGCCAGCAGTATCCAGGGGAACACCGGGGAGCTGTTTTTT
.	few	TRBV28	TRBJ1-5	CASRKVLSSNQPQHF	TGTGCCAGCAGGAAGGTTCTTTCCAGCAATCAGCCCCAGCATTTT
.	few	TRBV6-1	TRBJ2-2	CATDTNMGSVNTGELFF	TGTGCCACGGATACCAATATGGGGTCCGTCAATACCGGGGAGCTGTTTTTT
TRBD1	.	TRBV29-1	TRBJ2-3	CSVTGGNTDTQYF	TGCAGCGTCACAGGGGGTAACACAGATACGCAGTATTTT
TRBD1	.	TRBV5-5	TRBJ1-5	CASSPGGDNQPQHF	TGTGCCAGCAGCCCAGGGGGGGACAATCAGCCCCAGCATTTT
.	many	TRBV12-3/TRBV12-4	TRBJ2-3	CASSPSTDTQYF	TGTGCCAGCTCCCCTAGCACAGATACGCAGTATTTT
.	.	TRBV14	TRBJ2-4	CARSQGFKNIQYF	TGTGCCAGATCACAGGGCTTCAAAAACATTCAGTACTTC
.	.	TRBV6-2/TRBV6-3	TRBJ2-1	CASSRRRDEQFF	TGTGCCAGCAGTCGCCGACGAGATGAGCAGTTCTTC
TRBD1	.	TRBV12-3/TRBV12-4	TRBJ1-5	CASRTGGGNQPQHF	TGTGCCAGCAGGACAGGGGGCGGGAATCAGCCCCAGCATTTT
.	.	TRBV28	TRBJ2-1	CASSLFQGGDEQFF	TGTGCCAGCAGTTTATTTCAAGGGGGTGATGAGCAGTTCTTC
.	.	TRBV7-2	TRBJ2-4	CASSLEARSIQYF	TGTGCCAGCAGCTTGGAGGCCCGAAGTATTCAGTACTTC
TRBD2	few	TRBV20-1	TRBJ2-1	CSAPGGGYNEQFF	TGCAGTGCTCCCGGGGGGGGCTACAATGAGCAGTTCTTC
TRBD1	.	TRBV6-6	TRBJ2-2	CASSRDSPSGELFF	TGTGCCAGCAGCCGGGACAGCCCTTCGGGGGAGCTGTTTTTT
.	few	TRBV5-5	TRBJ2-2	CASSQGTVRRTGELFF	TGTGCCAGCAGCCAGGGGACGGTCAGACGCACCGGGGAGCTGTTTTTT
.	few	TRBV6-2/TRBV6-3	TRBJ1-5	CASNSLRLGQPQHF	TGTGCCAGCAATAGCCTCCGGTTGGGTCAGCCCCAGCATTTT
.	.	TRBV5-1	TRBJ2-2	CASSLQGADTGELFF	TGCGCCAGCAGCTTACAGGGCGCGGACACCGGGGAGCTGTTTTTT
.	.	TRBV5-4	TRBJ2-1	CASSLPAQGVDEQFF	TGTGCCAGCAGCTTACCGGCCCAAGGGGTGGATGAGCAGTTCTTC
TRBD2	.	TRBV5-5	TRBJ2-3	CASSSREGSADTQYF	TGTGCCAGCAGCTCAAGGGAGGGGAGTGCAGATACGCAGTATTTT
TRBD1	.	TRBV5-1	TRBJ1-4	CASSLGTGAFNEKLFF	TGCGCCAGCAGCTTGGGTACAGGGGCGTTTAATGAAAAACTGTTTTTT
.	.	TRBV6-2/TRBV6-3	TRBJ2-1	CASSYSKGRGPKNEQFF	TGTGCCAGCAGTTACTCGAAGGGTAGGGGTCCCAAGAATGAGCAGTTCTTC
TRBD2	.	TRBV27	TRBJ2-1	CASRETSGSYNEQFF	TGTGCCAGCAGGGAGACTAGCGGCTCCTACAATGAGCAGTTCTTC
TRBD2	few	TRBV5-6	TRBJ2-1	CASSTLAAPSYNEQFF	TGTGCCAGCAGCACTCTAGCGGCTCCTTCCTACAATGAGCAGTTCTTC
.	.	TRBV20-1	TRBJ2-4	CSARRQDLRLLAKNIQYF	TGCAGTGCTAGGAGGCAAGACCTACGACTACTAGCCAAAAACATTCAGTACTTC
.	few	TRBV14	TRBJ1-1	CASSLRHGDTEAFF	TGTGCCAGCAGCCTTCGACATGGCGACACTGAAGCTTTCTTT
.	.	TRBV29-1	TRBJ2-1	CSVEDSGSYNEQFF	TGCAGCGTTGAAGATAGCGGCTCCTACAATGAGCAGTTCTTC
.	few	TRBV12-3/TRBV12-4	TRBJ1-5	CASSQWGNQPQHF	TGTGCCAGTTCACAGTGGGGGAATCAGCCCCAGCATTTT
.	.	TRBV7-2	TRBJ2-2	CASSSYWVTGELFF	TGTGCCAGCAGCTCCTACTGGGTCACCGGGGAGCTGTTTTTT
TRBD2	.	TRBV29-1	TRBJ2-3	CSVAGGPDTQYF	TGCAGCGTCGCGGGAGGGCCAGATACGCAGTATTTT
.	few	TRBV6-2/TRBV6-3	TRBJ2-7	CASRLHRDLYEQYF	TGTGCCAGCAGACTACACAGGGATCTCTACGAGCAGTACTTC
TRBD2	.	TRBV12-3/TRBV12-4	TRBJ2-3	CASSPGTSGGADTDTQYF	TGTGCCAGCAGTCCCGGGACTAGCGGGGGGGCGGACACAGATACGCAGTATTTT